One sample yielded the 26 T cell receptor beta chains listed below, sequenced in a study of blood T cells in healthy people across ages. It was with a sample-barcoded 5' primer and a J-beta primer mix that a second PCR of roughly 7 to 12 cycles was run. TCRdb reanalysed the 5' RACE reads using MiXCR and keeps one entry per CDR3 protein. The sample has approximately 1.5 million distinct CDR3 sequences, about 35% seen once; the top ten hold 11%. The material sequenced was blood. These receptor sequences come from a woman in her thirties in good health.

The genes are TRBV20-1 and TRBJ2-3; no firm D call. V was trimmed by 6 bases and J by 1 base, leaving 11 bases between them. Germline assignment: CDR1 DFQATT and CDR2 SNEGSKA (reference sequence). The CDR3 consists of 13 residues. CDR3 protein: CSAKSPGTDTQYF. CDR3 bases: TGCAGTGCCAAAAGTCCCGGCACAGATACGCAGTATTTT.

A remark on this clonotype: A single base separates this from a much larger clone, so it may be a read error. This rearrangement joins TRBV20-1 to TRBJ2-7; the D is unclear. Trimming took 3 bases from V and 3 from J, leaving 9 bases between them. The germline CDR1 and CDR2 sequences are DFQATT and SNEGSKA (reference sequence). The CDR3 totals 12 residues. The DNA for the CDR3 is TGCAGTGCTAGGCACCCGGGCTACGAGCAGTACTTC. Protein product: CSARHPGYEQYF.

This clonotype has just a few counts. The V gene is TRBV5-6, the J gene TRBJ1-5; D gene unclear. Germline V CDR1 and CDR2: SGHDT, YYEEEE. Trimming stripped 0 bases from V and 8 bases from J, with 12 bases between. CDR3 length equals 14 residues. The CDR3 nucleotides read TGTGCCAGCAGCTTGGGAAACGTCCTGGAGCCCCAGCATTTT. Amino acid sequence: CASSLGNVLEPQHF.

This clonotype was recorded a few times. The gene calls are TRBV20-1 and TRBJ2-7; 14 bases align to TRBD2. CDR1 and CDR2 from the germline V gene are DFQATT and SNEGSKA (reference sequence). The CDR3 extends over 18 amino acids. The junction had 12 bases not matched to a gene; V was cut back by 3 bases and J by 2 bases. Here the CDR3 DNA reads TGCAGTGCTAGTTGGGAGACTAGCGGGAGGGGCCCCGCCTACGAGCAGTACTTC. It translates to CSASWETSGRGPAYEQYF.

This clonotype was found a few times. V and J are TRBV3-1 and TRBJ2-7; 12 bases map to TRBD2. Germline CDR1 reads LGHDT; CDR2 reads YNNKEL (reference sequence). Unmatched junction bases numbered 14, after V lost 3 bases and J lost 2 bases. There are 19 residues in the CDR3. The CDR3 DNA follows: TGTGCCAGCAGCCAGGGGTTTGGGACTAGCGGGCTACTGACCTACGAGCAGTACTTC. Translating it yields CASSQGFGTSGLLTYEQYF.

The chain combines TRBV4-1 with TRBJ1-4; D not certain. The CDR3 has 14 amino acids. Germline V gives CDR1 MGHRA, CDR2 YSYEKL. The germline V and J ends were trimmed by 4 bases and 5 bases, with 11 bases remaining between them. The CDR3 spells CASSRRTVNEKLFF. DNA of the CDR3: TGCGCCAGCAGCCGCCGGACGGTAAATGAAAAACTGTTTTTT.

The V gene is TRBV29-1, the J gene TRBJ2-7, with 9 bases matching TRBD1. CDR3 size: 14 residues. Germline CDR1 is SQVTM and CDR2 is ANQGSEA. Trimming removed 6 bases from V and 3 bases from J; junction bases left unmatched: 9. In DNA form, the CDR3 reads TGCAGCGTAACGGGGACAGGGAAAATCTACGAGCAGTACTTC. This codes for CSVTGTGKIYEQYF.

In regard to this clonotype: A read error may account for a junction end that differs from germline. V usage is TRBV27 and J usage is TRBJ1-2; D is possibly TRBD1 (6 bases). The CDR3 contains 13 residues. Per the germline V gene, CDR1 is MNHEY and CDR2 is SMNVEV (reference sequence). The CDR3 reads CASSSQGRYGCTF. The CDR3 nucleotides read TGTGCCAGCAGTTCCCAGGGGCGCTATGGCTGCACCTTC.

There are a few counts of this clonotype. V and J are TRBV4-1 and TRBJ2-7, with a possible D match to TRBD1 (6 bases). Germline V gene lookup returns CDR1 MGHRA and CDR2 YSYEKL. Trimming took off 4 bases at V and 2 bases at J, with 15 bases between the two ends. The CDR3 covers 15 residues. This chain's CDR3 is CASSPTGLTAYEQYF. The CDR3 nucleotides read TGCGCCAGCAGCCCGACAGGCCTAACTGCCTACGAGCAGTACTTC.

The chain is built from TRBV9 and TRBJ2-3; D unresolved. CDR3 length: 15 amino acids. Trimming removed 6 bases from V and 2 bases from J, with 16 bases in between. Germline CDR1 SGDLS, CDR2 YYNGEE. In DNA form, the CDR3 reads TGTGCCAGCAACGGACGGAGCCTTCTCACAGATACGCAGTATTTT. This sequence encodes CASNGRSLLTDTQYF.

In its sample, this clonotype was seen a few times. The chain has TRBV9 and TRBJ2-6, with D hard to call. Germline V gene data show CDR1 as SGDLS and CDR2 as YYNGEE. The CDR3 spans 14 residues. The V gene lost 5 bases and the J gene lost 0 bases, with 6 bases spanning the gap. The CDR3 nucleotides are TGTGCCAGCAGTAAGGACTCTGGGGCCAACGTCCTGACTTTC. This sequence encodes CASSKDSGANVLTF.

This chain joins TRBV18 and TRBJ2-7; 7 bases match TRBD1. Per the germline V gene, CDR1 is KGHSH and CDR2 is LQKENI. After removal of 3 bases from V and 6 bases from J, the junction contained 20 bases not matched to a gene. This CDR3 comprises 18 residues. This CDR3 is CASSPKLTGVTALGEQYF. DNA of the CDR3: TGTGCCAGCTCACCCAAGCTAACAGGGGTCACAGCTCTTGGCGAGCAGTACTTC.

The chain couples TRBV27 to TRBJ1-2; D gene ambiguous. Germline CDR1 is MNHEY and CDR2 is SMNVEV (reference sequence). The CDR3 consists of 15 residues. Trimming took off 2 bases at V and 8 bases at J, with 18 bases between the two ends. The CDR3 region has the DNA TGTGCCAGCAGTTTAGGTTCTAGGGCGGGGTCGGGCTACACCTTC. This encodes CASSLGSRAGSGYTF.

Turning to this clonotype: A much larger clone differs from this one at a single base, so this may be a read error. V gene TRBV29-1 combines with J gene TRBJ2-3; 7 nucleotides align to TRBD2. Germline CDR1 and CDR2: SQVTM and ANQGSEA. The CDR3 extends over 14 amino acids. CDR3 nucleotide sequence: TGCAGCGTTGAAAGCGGGGTTGGCACAGATACGCGGTATTTT. This gives the protein CSVESGVGTDTRYF.

This chain uses TRBV6-1 with TRBJ1-2; D is ambiguous. The CDR3 is 11 residues long. The germline V and J ends were trimmed by 6 bases and 8 bases, with 10 bases remaining between them. Germline V CDR1 and CDR2: MNHNS, SASEGT. The CDR3, as DNA: TGTGCCAGCAGCAACATGGCGGGCTACACCTTC. Its protein product is CASSNMAGYTF.

This chain uses TRBV7-9 with TRBJ2-5; the D gene is possibly TRBD2 (6 bases). CDR1 is SEHNR, CDR2 FQNEAQ, per germline (reference sequence). The CDR3 covers 13 residues. V was clipped by 5 bases and J by 11 bases, with 18 bases between them. The CDR3 sequence: CASSLRGEGEQYF. The CDR3 DNA is TGTGCCAGCAGCCTGCGGGGAGAAGGGGAGCAGTACTTC.

This clonotype was observed a handful of times. V gene TRBV4-2 combines with J gene TRBJ2-1; D remains unclear. The CDR3 spans 13 residues. Between the trimmed V and J ends, which lost 0 bases and 9 bases, there was a span of 9 bases. Germline CDR1 LGHNA, CDR2 YNFKEQ. The CDR3 sequence: CASSQEGRSEQFF. In DNA, the CDR3 is TGTGCCAGCAGCCAAGAGGGCAGAAGTGAGCAGTTCTTC.

The table lists this clonotype with a few counts. V usage is TRBV20-1 and J usage is TRBJ2-5; 8 bases map to TRBD1. Germline V gene lookup returns CDR1 DFQATT and CDR2 SNEGSKA (reference sequence). This CDR3 is built from 15 residues. V lost 1 base, J lost 4 bases, and 8 bases stayed unmatched. The CDR3 nucleotides read TGCAGTGCTAGAGTACCGGGACAGGTCCCAGAGACCCAGTACTTC. Translated, it gives CSARVPGQVPETQYF.

This clonotype has only one observation. This rearrangement joins TRBV20-1 to TRBJ2-1; the D is unclear. The CDR3 totals 11 residues. Germline CDR1 DFQATT, CDR2 SNEGSKA (reference sequence). The ends were cut back, 0 bases at V and 10 bases at J, with 7 bases in the middle. The CDR3 nucleotides read TGCAGTGCTAGAGATATCGTAGAGCAGTTCTTC. Protein product: CSARDIVEQFF.

The table lists this clonotype with a few counts. This chain uses TRBV27 with TRBJ1-1; TRBD1 aligns across 8 bases. V lost 5 bases, J lost 0 bases, and 11 bases stayed unmatched. Germline CDR1 and CDR2: MNHEY and SMNVEV (reference sequence). The CDR3 covers 17 residues. Here the CDR3 DNA reads TGTGCCAGCAGTCTCACCCGACAGGGGCCCTTGAACACTGAAGCTTTCTTT. It encodes CASSLTRQGPLNTEAFF.

This clonotype was observed a handful of times. The chain couples TRBV3-1 to TRBJ1-1; D remains ambiguous. V was pared by 2 bases and J by 1 base, with 8 bases between. Germline values: CDR1 LGHDT, CDR2 YNNKEL (reference sequence). The CDR3 is made up of 14 amino acids. CDR3 DNA: TGTGCCAGCAGCCAAACGACGGGGAACACTGAAGCTTTCTTT. Amino acid sequence: CASSQTTGNTEAFF.

About this clonotype itself: At one boundary the junction diverges from the germline segment, which might be a read error. V is TRBV12-3 or TRBV12-4 and J is TRBJ2-6, with TRBD1 as a possible D gene (6 bases). CDR3 length: 15 residues. The DNA for the CDR3 is TGTGCCAGCAGGGTCGGCGGGTCAGGGGCCAACGTCCGGACTTTC. Encoded protein: CASRVGGSGANVRTF.

This clonotype was seen ten or more times. V is TRBV28 and J is TRBJ2-6; no firm D call. This CDR3 has 17 residues. Deletions cut 1 base from V and 0 bases from J, with 10 bases between. Germline CDR1 is MDHEN and CDR2 is SYDVKM. CDR3 protein: CASSLFQALSGANVLTF. The CDR3 DNA reads TGTGCCAGCAGTTTATTCCAGGCTCTCTCTGGGGCCAACGTCCTGACTTTC.

The chain has TRBV29-1 and TRBJ1-2, with TRBD1 as a possible D gene (6 bases). The CDR3 sequence is 12 residues long. Germline values: CDR1 SQVTM, CDR2 ANQGSEA. V lost 6 bases to trimming and J lost 7 bases, with 15 bases between them. The chain's CDR3 is CSVPTRTAGYTF. DNA for the CDR3: TGCAGCGTCCCGACCCGGACAGCTGGCTACACCTTC.

The CDR3 region is CSARFRNTEAFF. In DNA form, the CDR3 reads TGCAGTGCTAGGTTCAGGAACACTGAAGCTTTCTTT. The gene calls are TRBV20-1 and TRBJ1-1, with D uncertain. Germline CDR1 DFQATT, CDR2 SNEGSKA (reference sequence). This CDR3 has 12 amino acids. The germline V and J ends were trimmed by 3 bases and 1 base, with 6 bases remaining between them.

This clonotype turned up a few times. The chain is built from TRBV20-1 and TRBJ2-7; the D gene is possibly TRBD1 (5 bases). Trimming cost V 1 base and J 2 bases, with 12 bases left between them. Germline lookup yields CDR1 DFQATT and CDR2 SNEGSKA (reference sequence). The CDR3 totals 14 residues. DNA for the CDR3: TGCAGTGCTAGAGGAGCAGGGTCTGCCTACGAGCAGTACTTC. Translating gives CSARGAGSAYEQYF.